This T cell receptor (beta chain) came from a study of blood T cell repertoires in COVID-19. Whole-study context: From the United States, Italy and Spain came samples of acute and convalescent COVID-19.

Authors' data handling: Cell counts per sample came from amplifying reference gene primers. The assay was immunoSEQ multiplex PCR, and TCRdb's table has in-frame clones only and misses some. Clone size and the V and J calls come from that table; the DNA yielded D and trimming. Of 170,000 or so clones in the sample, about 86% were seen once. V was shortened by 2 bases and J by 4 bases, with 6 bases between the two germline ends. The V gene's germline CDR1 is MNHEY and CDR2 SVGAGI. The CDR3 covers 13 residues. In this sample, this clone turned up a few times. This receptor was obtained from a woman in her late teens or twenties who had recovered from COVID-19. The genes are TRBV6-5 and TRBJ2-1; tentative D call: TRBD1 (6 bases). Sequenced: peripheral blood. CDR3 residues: CASSYGQYNEQFF. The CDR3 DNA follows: TGTGCCAGCAGTTACGGACAGTACAATGAGCAGTTCTTC.